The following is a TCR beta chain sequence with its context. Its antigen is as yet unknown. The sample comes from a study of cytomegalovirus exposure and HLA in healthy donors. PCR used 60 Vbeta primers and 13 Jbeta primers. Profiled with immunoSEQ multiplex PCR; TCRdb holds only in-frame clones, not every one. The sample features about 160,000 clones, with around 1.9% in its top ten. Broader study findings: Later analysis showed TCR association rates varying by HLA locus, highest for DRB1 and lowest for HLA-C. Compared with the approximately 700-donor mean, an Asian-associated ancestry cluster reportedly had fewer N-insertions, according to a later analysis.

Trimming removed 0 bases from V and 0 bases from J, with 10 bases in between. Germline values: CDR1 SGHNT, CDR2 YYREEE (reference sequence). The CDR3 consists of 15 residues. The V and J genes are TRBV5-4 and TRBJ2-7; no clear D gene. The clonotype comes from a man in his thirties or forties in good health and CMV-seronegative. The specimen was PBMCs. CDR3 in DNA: TGTGCCAGCAGCTTGGAGCCATTGAGCTCCTACGAGCAGTACTTC. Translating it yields CASSLEPLSSYEQYF.